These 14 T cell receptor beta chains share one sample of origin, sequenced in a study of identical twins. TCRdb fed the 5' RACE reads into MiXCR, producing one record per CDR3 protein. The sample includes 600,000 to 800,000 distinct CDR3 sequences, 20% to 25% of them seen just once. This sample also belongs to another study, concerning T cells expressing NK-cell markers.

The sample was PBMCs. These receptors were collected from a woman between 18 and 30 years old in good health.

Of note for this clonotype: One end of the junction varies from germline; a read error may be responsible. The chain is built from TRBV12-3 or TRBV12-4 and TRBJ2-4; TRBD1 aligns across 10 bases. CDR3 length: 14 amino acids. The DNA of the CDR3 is TGTGCCAGCAGTTCGCAAGGGACAGGGGATAATCAGAACTTC. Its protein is CASSSQGTGDNQNF.

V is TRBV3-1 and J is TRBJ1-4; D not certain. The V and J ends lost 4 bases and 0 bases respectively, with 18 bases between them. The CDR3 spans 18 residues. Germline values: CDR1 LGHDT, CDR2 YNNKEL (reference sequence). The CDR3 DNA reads TGTGCCAGCAGCCGGCGCCGAATAAGGAGTGCAACTAATGAAAAACTGTTTTTT. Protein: CASSRRRIRSATNEKLFF.

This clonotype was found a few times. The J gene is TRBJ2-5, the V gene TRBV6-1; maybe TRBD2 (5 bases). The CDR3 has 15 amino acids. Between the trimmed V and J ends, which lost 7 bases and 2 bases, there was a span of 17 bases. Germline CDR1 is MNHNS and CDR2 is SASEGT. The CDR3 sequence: CASMRASMGQETQYF. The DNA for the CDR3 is TGTGCCAGCATGCGGGCGTCGATGGGGCAAGAGACCCAGTACTTC.

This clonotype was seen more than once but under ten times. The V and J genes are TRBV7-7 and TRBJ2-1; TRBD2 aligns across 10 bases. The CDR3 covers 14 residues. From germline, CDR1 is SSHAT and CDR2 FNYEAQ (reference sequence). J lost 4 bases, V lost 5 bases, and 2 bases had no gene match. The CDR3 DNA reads TGTGCCAGCAGCACTAGCGGGACTTACAATGAGCAGTTCTTC. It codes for CASSTSGTYNEQFF.

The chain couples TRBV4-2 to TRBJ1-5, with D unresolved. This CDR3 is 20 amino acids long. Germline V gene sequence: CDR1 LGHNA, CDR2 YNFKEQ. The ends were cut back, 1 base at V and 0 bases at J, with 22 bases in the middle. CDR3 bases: TGTGCCAGCAGCCAAGCTCCTCGGGAAATGCGGACTTATAGCAATCAGCCCCAGCATTTT. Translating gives CASSQAPREMRTYSNQPQHF.

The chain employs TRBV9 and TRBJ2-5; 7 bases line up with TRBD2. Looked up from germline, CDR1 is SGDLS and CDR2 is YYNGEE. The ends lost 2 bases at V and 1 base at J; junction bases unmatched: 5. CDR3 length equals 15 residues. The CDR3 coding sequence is TGTGCCAGCAGCGTGGGGCGGGAGTTCCAAGAGACCCAGTACTTC. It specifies CASSVGREFQETQYF.

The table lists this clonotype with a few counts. The CDR3 loop reads CASSYGQAETQYF. CDR3 coding DNA: TGTGCCAGCAGTTACGGCCAGGCTGAGACCCAGTACTTC. The chain links TRBV6-5 to TRBJ2-5; D ambiguous. The CDR3 covers 13 residues. Per germline, CDR1 MNHEY and CDR2 SVGAGI. V was trimmed by 2 bases and J by 5 bases, leaving 9 bases between them.

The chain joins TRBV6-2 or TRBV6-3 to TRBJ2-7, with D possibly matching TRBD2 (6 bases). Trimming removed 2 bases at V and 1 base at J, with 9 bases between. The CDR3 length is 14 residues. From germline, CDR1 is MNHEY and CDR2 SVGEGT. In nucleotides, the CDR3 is TGTGCCAGCAGTTACGACGGGGGTTCCTACGAGCAGTACTTC. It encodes CASSYDGGSYEQYF.

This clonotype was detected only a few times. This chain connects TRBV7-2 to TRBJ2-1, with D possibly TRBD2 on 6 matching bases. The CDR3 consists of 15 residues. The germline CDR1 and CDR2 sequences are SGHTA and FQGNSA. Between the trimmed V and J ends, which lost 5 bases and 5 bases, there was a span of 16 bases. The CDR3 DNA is TGTGCCAGCAGCAGATCTGTGTGGGAGGACAATGAGCAGTTCTTC. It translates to CASSRSVWEDNEQFF.

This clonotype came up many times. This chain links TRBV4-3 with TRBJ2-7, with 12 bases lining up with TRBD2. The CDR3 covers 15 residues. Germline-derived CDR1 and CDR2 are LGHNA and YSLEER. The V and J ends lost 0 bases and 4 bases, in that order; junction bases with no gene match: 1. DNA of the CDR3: TGCGCCAGCAGCCAAGATCTAGCGGGAGGGTACGAGCAGTACTTC. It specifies CASSQDLAGGYEQYF.

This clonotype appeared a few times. The CDR3 DNA follows: TGTGCCAGCGGCCCTGGTGTTCTGGGCAATCAGCCCCAGCATTTT. It yields the protein CASGPGVLGNQPQHF. This chain links TRBV12-3 or TRBV12-4 with TRBJ1-5; D uncertain. This CDR3 is 15 amino acids long. V was shortened by 8 bases and J by 2 bases, with 16 bases between the two germline ends.

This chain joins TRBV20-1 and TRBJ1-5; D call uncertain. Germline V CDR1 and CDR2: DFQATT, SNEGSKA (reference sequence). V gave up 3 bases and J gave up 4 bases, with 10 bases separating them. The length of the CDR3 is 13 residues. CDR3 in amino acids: CSASYRENQPQHF. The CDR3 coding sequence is TGCAGTGCTAGTTACAGAGAAAATCAGCCCCAGCATTTT.

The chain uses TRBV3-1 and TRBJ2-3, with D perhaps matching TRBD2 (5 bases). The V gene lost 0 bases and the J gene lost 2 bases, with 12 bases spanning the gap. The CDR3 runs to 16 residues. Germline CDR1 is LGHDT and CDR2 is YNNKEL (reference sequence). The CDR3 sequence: CASSQDRKRFTDTQYF. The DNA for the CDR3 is TGTGCCAGCAGCCAAGATCGGAAGCGGTTCACAGATACGCAGTATTTT.

The CDR3 sequence: CASSVGAQETQYF. The CDR3 DNA reads TGTGCCAGCAGCGTTGGAGCGCAAGAGACCCAGTACTTC. The gene calls are TRBV9 and TRBJ2-5; D not resolved. The CDR3 runs 13 residues. Germline V gives CDR1 SGDLS, CDR2 YYNGEE. V dropped 2 bases and J dropped 2 bases, with 7 bases sitting between them.